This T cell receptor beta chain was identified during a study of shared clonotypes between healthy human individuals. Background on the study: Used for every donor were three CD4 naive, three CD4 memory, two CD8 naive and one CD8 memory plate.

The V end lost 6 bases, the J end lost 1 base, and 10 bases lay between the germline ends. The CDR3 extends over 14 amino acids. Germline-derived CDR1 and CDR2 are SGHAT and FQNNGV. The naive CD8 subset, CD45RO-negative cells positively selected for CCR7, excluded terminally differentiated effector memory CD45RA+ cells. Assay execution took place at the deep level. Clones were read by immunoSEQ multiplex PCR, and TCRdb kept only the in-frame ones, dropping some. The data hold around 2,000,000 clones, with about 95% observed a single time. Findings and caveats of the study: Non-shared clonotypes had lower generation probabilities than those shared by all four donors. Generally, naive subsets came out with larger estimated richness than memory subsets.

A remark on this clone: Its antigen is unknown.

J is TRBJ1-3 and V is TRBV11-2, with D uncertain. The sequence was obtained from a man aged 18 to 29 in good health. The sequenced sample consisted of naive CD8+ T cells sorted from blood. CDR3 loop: CASRAAGSGNTIYF. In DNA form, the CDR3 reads TGTGCCAGCAGAGCGGCGGGGTCTGGAAACACCATATATTTT. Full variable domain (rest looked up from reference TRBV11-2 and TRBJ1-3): EAGVAQSPRYKIIEKRQSVAFWCNPISGHATLYWYQQILGQGPKLLIQFQNNGVVDDSQLPKDRFSAERLKGVDSTLKIQPAKLEDSAVYLCASRAAGSGNTIYFGEGSWLTVV.